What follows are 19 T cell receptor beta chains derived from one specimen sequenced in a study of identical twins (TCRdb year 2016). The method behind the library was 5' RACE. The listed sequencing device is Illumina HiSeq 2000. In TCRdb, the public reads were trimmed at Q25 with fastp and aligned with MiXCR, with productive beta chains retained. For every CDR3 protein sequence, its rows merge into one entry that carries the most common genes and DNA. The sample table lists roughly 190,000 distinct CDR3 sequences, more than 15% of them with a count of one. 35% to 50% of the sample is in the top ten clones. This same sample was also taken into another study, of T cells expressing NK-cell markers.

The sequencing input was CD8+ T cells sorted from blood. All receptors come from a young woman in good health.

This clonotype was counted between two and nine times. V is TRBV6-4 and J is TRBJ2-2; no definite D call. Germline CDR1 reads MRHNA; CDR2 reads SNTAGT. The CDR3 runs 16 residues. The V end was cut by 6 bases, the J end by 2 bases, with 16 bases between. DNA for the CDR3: TGTGCCAGCAGCGCGATCTGGACCAGAAACACCGGGGAGCTGTTTTTT. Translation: CASSAIWTRNTGELFF.

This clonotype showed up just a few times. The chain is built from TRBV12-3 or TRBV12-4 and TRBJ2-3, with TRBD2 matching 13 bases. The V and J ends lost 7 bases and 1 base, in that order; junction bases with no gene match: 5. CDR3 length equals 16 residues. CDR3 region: CASTPGLAGRTDTQYF. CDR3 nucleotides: TGTGCCAGCACCCCGGGACTAGCGGGGCGCACAGATACGCAGTATTTT.

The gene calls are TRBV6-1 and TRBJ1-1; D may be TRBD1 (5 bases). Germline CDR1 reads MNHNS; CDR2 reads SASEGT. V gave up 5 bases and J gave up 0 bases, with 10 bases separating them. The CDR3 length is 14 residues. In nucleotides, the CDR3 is TGTGCCAGCAGTCCGAGACAGTTGAACACTGAAGCTTTCTTT. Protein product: CASSPRQLNTEAFF.

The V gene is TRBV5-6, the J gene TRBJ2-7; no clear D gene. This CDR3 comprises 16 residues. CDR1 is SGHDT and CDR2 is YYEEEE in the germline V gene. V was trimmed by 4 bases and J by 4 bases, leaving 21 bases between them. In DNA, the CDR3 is TGTGCCAGCAGCGCTGCTGGACCGACAACGAAGTACGAGCAGTACTTC. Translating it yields CASSAAGPTTKYEQYF.

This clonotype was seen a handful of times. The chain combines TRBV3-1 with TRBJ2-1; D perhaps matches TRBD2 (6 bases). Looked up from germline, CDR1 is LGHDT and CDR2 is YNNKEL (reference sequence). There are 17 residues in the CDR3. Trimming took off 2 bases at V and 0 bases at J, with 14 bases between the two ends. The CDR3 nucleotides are TGTGCCAGCAGCCAATGGGTAGCGGTCCGCTCCTACAATGAGCAGTTCTTC. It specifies CASSQWVAVRSYNEQFF.

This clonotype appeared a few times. The CDR3 protein is CASSSRQPYEQYF. The CDR3 nucleotides read TGTGCCAGCAGTTCTCGACAGCCATACGAGCAGTACTTC. V usage is TRBV6-2 or TRBV6-3 and J usage is TRBJ2-7; the D gene is possibly TRBD1 (5 bases). The germline gives CDR1 MNHEY, CDR2 SVGEGT. The CDR3 is made up of 13 amino acids. The germline V and J ends were trimmed by 4 bases and 4 bases, with 11 bases remaining between them.

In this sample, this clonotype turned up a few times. CDR3 protein: CSVIGSGELFF. CDR3 in DNA: TGCAGCGTTATCGGGTCCGGGGAGCTGTTTTTT. V is TRBV29-1 and J is TRBJ2-2; no firm D call. Germline values: CDR1 SQVTM, CDR2 ANQGSEA. The CDR3 sequence is 11 residues long. V shed 5 bases and J shed 6 bases, with 7 bases lying between them.

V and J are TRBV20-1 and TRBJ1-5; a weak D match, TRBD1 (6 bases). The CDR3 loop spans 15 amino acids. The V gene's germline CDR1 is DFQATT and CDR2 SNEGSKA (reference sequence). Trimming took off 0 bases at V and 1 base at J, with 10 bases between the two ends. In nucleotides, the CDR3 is TGCAGTGCTAGAGATACAGGGAAGAGCAATCAGCCCCAGCATTTT. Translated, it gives CSARDTGKSNQPQHF.

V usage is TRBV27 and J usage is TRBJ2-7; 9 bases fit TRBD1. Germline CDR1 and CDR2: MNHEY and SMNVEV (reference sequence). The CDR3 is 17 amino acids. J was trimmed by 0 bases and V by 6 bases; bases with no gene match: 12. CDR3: CASSPGTGTQSSYEQYF. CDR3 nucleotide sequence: TGTGCCAGCAGCCCCGGGACAGGGACCCAGAGCTCCTACGAGCAGTACTTC.

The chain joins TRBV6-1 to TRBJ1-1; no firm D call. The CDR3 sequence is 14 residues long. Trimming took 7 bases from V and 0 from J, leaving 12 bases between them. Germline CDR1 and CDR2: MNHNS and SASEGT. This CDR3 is CASKGAGLNTEAFF. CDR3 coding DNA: TGTGCCAGCAAGGGCGCAGGACTGAACACTGAAGCTTTCTTT.

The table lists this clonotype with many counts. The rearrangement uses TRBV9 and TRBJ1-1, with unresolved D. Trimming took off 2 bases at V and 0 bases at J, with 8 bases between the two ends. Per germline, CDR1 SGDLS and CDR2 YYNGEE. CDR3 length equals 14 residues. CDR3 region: CASSVGGVNTEAFF. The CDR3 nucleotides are TGTGCCAGCAGCGTTGGTGGGGTGAACACTGAAGCTTTCTTT.

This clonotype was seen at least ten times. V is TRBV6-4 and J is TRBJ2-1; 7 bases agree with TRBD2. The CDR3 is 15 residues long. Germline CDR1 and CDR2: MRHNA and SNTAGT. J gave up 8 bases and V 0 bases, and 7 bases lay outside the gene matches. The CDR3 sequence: CASSDSGGSGDEQFF. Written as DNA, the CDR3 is TGTGCCAGCAGTGACTCCGGGGGGAGTGGTGATGAGCAGTTCTTC.

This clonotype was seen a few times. The CDR3 here is CASSLGAGWTGKAETQYF. CDR3 DNA sequence: TGCGCCAGCAGCTTGGGAGCGGGATGGACCGGGAAGGCAGAGACCCAGTACTTC. The V gene is TRBV5-1, the J gene TRBJ2-5, with 7 nucleotides matching TRBD2. Germline CDR1 reads SGHRS; CDR2 reads YFSETQ. V was clipped by 0 bases and J by 4 bases; unmatched bases: 15. The CDR3 has 18 residues.

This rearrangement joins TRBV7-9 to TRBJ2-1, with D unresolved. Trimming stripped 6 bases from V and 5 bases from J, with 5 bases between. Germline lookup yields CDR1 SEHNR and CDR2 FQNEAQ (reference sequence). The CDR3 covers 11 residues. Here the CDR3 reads CASRDHNEQFF. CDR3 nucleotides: TGTGCCAGCAGGGACCACAATGAGCAGTTCTTC. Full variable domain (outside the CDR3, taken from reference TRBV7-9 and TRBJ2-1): DTGVSQNPRHKITKRGQNVTFRCDPISEHNRLYWYRQTLGQGPEFLTYFQNEAQLEKSRLLSDRFSAERPKGSFSTLEIQRTEQGDSAMYLCASRDHNEQFFGPGTRLTVL.

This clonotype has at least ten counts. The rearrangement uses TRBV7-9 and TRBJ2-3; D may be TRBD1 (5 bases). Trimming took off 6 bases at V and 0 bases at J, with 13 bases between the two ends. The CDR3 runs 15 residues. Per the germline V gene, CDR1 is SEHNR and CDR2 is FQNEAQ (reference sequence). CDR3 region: CASSGAGSSTDTQYF. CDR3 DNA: TGTGCCAGCAGTGGGGCCGGTTCTAGCACAGATACGCAGTATTTT. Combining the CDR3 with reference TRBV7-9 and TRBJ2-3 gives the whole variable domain DTGVSQNPRHKITKRGQNVTFRCDPISEHNRLYWYRQTLGQGPEFLTYFQNEAQLEKSRLLSDRFSAERPKGSFSTLEIQRTEQGDSAMYLCASSGAGSSTDTQYFGPGTRLTVL.

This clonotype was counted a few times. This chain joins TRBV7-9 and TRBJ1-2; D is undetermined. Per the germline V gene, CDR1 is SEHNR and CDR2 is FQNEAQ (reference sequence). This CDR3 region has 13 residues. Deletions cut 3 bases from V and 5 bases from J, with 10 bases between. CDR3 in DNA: TGTGCCAGCAGCTTTGGGGATTTGTATGGCTACACCTTC. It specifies CASSFGDLYGYTF.

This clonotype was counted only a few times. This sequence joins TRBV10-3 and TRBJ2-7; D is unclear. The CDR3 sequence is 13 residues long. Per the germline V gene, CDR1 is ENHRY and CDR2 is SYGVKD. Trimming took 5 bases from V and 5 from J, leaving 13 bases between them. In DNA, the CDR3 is TGTGCCATCAGTTCGATGGGTTCCAACGAGCAGTACTTC. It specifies CAISSMGSNEQYF.

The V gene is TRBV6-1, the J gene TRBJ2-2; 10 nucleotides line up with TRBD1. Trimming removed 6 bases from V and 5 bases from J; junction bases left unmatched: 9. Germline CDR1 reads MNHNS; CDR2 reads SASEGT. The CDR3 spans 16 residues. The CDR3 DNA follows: TGTGCCAGCAGCCTGGTGGGACAGGGGAAGACCGGGGAGCTGTTTTTT. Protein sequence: CASSLVGQGKTGELFF.

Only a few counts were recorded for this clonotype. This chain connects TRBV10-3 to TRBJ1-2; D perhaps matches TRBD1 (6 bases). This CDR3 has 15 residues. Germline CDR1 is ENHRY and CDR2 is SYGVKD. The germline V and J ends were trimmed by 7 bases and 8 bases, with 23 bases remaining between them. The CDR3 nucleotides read TGTGCCATCATCTACGCGCGGAGAGGGGGTTACGGCTACACCTTC. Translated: CAIIYARRGGYGYTF.